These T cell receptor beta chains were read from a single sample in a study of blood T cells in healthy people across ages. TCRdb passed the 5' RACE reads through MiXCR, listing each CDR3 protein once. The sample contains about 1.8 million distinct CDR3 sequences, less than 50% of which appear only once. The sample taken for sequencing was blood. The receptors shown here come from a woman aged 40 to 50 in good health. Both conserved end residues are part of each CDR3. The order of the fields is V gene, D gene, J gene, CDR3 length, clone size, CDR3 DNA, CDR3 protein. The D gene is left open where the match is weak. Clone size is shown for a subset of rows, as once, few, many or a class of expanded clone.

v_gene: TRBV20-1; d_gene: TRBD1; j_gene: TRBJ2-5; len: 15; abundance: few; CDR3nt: TGCAGTGCGTTAAGGGGGCTACCGTATCAAGAGACCCAGTACTTC; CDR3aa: CSALRGLPYQETQYF
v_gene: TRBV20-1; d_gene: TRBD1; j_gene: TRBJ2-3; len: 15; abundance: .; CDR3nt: TGCAGTGCTAGAAGCAACAGGGGCGCCACAGATACGCAGTATTTT; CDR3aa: CSARSNRGATDTQYF
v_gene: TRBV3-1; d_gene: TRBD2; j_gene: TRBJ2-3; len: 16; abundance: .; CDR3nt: TGTGCCAGCAGCCTGTGGACTAGCGACCCCACAGATACGCAGTATTTT; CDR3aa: CASSLWTSDPTDTQYF
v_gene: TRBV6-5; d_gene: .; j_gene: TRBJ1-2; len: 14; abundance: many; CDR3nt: TGTGCCAGCAGTTACGCGGTTTCTAACTATGGCTACACCTTC; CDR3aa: CASSYAVSNYGYTF
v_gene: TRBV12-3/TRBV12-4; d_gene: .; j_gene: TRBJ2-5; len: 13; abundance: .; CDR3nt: TGTGCCAGCAGTTTTGGGGATGGGGAGACCCAGTACTTC; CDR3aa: CASSFGDGETQYF
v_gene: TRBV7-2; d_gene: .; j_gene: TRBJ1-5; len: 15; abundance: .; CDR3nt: TGTGCCAGCGGCGCGGGGGCTCTTAGCAATCAGCCCCAGCATTTT; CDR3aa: CASGAGALSNQPQHF
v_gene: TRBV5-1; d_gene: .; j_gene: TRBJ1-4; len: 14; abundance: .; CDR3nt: TGCGCCAGCAGCACCGGGACTCCGGATGAAAAACTGTTTTTT; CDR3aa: CASSTGTPDEKLFF
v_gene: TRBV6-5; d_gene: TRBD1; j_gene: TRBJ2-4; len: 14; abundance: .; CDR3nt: TGTGCCAGCAGTCCTGGGACAGCAAAAAACATTCAGTACTTC; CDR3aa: CASSPGTAKNIQYF
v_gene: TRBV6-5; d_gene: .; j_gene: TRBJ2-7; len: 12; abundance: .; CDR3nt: TGTGCCAGCGGCCCCGGGGTCTACGAGCAGTGCTTC; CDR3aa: CASGPGVYEQCF
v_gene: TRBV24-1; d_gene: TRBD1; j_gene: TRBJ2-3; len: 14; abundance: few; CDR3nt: TGTGCCACCAGTGATCCGACAGGGCCGGATACGCAGTATTTT; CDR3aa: CATSDPTGPDTQYF
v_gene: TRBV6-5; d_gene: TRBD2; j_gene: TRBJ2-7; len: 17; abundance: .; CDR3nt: TGTGCCAGCAGTAACGGACTAGCGGGTACCTCCTCCTACGAGCAGTACTTC; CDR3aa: CASSNGLAGTSSYEQYF
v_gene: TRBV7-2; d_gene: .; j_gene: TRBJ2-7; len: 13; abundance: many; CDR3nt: TGTGCCAGCAGCTCCTACAATTCCTACGAGCAGTACTTC; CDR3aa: CASSSYNSYEQYF
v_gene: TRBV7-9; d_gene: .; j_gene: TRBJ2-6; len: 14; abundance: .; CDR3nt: TGTGCCAGCAGCTTTATAGGAGGGGCCAACGTCCTGACTTTC; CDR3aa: CASSFIGGANVLTF
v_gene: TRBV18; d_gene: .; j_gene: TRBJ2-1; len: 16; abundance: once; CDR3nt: TGTGCCAGCTCACCTCGGCCCAGGGACGCCTACAATGAGCAGTTCTTC; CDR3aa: CASSPRPRDAYNEQFF
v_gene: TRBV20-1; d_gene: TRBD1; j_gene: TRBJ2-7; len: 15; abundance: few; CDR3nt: TGCAGTGCTGCCCCCCGGGACAGGATTACCTACGAGCAGTACTTC; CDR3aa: CSAAPRDRITYEQYF
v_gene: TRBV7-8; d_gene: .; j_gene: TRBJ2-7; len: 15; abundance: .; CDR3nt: TGTGCCAGCAGCTTTTTGGGTGAGGCAGCGGGCGAGCAGTACTTC; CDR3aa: CASSFLGEAAGEQYF